One sample yielded the 9 T cell receptor beta chains listed below, sequenced in a study of blood T cell repertoires in COVID-19. Method: immunoSEQ multiplex PCR; TCRdb's copy keeps in-frame clones and lacks some. The table includes fewer than 150,000 clones, about four fifths detected once. Sequenced input: peripheral blood. The receptor set was obtained from a woman of 80 years or more in a cohort sampled during active or convalescent COVID-19.

This sequence joins TRBV29-1 and TRBJ2-1; D is possibly TRBD1 (5 bases). Germline V gene lookup returns CDR1 SQVTM and CDR2 ANQGSEA. V lost 6 bases and J 14 bases, leaving 14 bases between the germline ends. The CDR3 spans 10 residues. In DNA form, the CDR3 reads TGCAGCGTGGACATCCCCAAGGAGTTCTTC. Protein: CSVDIPKEFF.

The rearrangement joins TRBV5-1 to TRBJ2-3, with 11 bases fitting TRBD2. The CDR3 spans 15 residues. Losses at the gene ends were 5 bases for V and 6 bases for J; bases not matched to a gene: 8. Germline V lookup: CDR1 SGHRS, CDR2 YFSETQ. CDR3 protein: CASRKGLAERDTQYF. DNA for the CDR3: TGCGCCAGCAGAAAGGGACTAGCGGAGAGGGATACGCAGTATTTT. Supplemented by reference TRBV5-1 and TRBJ2-3, the full variable domain reads KAGVTQTPRYLIKTRGQQVTLSCSPISGHRSVSWYQQTPGQGLQFLFEYFSETQRNKGNFPGRFSGRQFSNSRSEMNVSTLELGDSALYLCASRKGLAERDTQYFGPGTRLTVL.

The V call is TRBV4-1, the J call TRBJ2-2; possible D gene TRBD2, 6 bases. The length of the CDR3 is 17 residues. The V gene lost 0 bases and the J gene lost 4 bases, with 15 bases spanning the gap. Germline V lookup: CDR1 MGHRA, CDR2 YSYEKL. The CDR3 bases are TGCGCCAGCAGCCAAGATCGGGGGACTTTCACCACCGGGGAGCTGTTTTTT. Its translation is CASSQDRGTFTTGELFF.

The chain joins TRBV19 to TRBJ2-2; TRBD1 is a possible D gene (5 bases). Trimming took off 5 bases at V and 4 bases at J, with 11 bases between the two ends. Germline V lookup: CDR1 LNHDA, CDR2 SQIVND (reference sequence). The CDR3 covers 14 residues. CDR3 sequence reads: CASSFQGFTGELFF. For the CDR3, the DNA is TGTGCCAGTAGTTTTCAGGGATTCACCGGGGAGCTGTTTTTT.

This clone showed up just once. V gene TRBV11-2 combines with J gene TRBJ2-5; 9 bases agree with TRBD2. V shed 3 bases, J shed 5 bases, and the junction held 7 bases outside the gene matches. The CDR3 runs 15 residues. Germline CDR1 SGHAT, CDR2 FQNNGV. Written as DNA, the CDR3 is TGTGCCAGCAGCTTGGGACTAGCCTGGGGGGAGACCCAGTACTTC. Encoded protein: CASSLGLAWGETQYF.

By share, this clone ranks as medium-sized. The chain carries TRBV7-8 and TRBJ2-2; D unclear. The CDR3 has 13 residues. Trimming stripped 4 bases from V and 5 bases from J, with 8 bases between. The germline gives CDR1 SGHVS, CDR2 FQNEAQ. In DNA, the CDR3 is TGTGCCAGCAGCTCGGGTGTGACCGGGGAGCTGTTTTTT. Protein product: CASSSGVTGELFF.

This clone was observed once. The chain uses TRBV27 and TRBJ2-5; perhaps TRBD2 as D (6 bases). The CDR3 totals 13 residues. Trimming cost V 6 bases and J 1 base, with 9 bases left between them. From germline, CDR1 is MNHEY and CDR2 SMNVEV (reference sequence). CDR3 loop: CASRLGLQETQYF. The DNA for the CDR3 is TGTGCCAGCAGGCTGGGACTCCAAGAGACCCAGTACTTC.

Only one count was recorded for this clone. J is TRBJ1-2 and V is TRBV7-3, with D uncertain. CDR1 is SGHTA, CDR2 FQGTGA, per germline. Trimming stripped 5 bases from V and 7 bases from J, with 14 bases between. CDR3 length: 13 amino acids. This chain's CDR3 is CASSPTRALGYTF. The CDR3 coding sequence is TGTGCCAGCAGCCCCACGAGGGCCCTTGGCTACACCTTC.

This clone was seen only once. CDR3 sequence: CASSVGGNNSPLHF. CDR3 DNA sequence: TGTGCCAGCAGCGTAGGCGGGAACAATTCACCCCTCCACTTT. This chain connects TRBV9 to TRBJ1-6; D unclear. Trimming left V 0 bases short and J 7 bases short, with 8 bases between. Per the germline V gene, CDR1 is SGDLS and CDR2 is YYNGEE. The length of the CDR3 is 14 residues.